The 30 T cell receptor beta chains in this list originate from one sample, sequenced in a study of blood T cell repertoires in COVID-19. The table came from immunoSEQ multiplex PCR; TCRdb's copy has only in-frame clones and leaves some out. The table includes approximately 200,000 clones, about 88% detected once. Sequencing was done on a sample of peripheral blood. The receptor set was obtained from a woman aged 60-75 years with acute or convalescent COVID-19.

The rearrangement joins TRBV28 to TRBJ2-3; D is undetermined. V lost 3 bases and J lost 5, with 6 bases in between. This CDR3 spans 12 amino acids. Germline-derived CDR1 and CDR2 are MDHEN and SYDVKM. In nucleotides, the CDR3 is TGTGCCAGCAGTTTCGGTCGAGATACGCAGTATTTT. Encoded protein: CASSFGRDTQYF.

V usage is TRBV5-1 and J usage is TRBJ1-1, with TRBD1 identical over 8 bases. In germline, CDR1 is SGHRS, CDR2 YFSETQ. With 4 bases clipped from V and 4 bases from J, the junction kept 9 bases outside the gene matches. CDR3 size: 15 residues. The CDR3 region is CASSPEGTGITEAFF. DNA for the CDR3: TGCGCCAGCAGCCCGGAAGGGACAGGTATCACTGAAGCTTTCTTT. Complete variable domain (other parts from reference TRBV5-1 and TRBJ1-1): KAGVTQTPRYLIKTRGQQVTLSCSPISGHRSVSWYQQTPGQGLQFLFEYFSETQRNKGNFPGRFSGRQFSNSRSEMNVSTLELGDSALYLCASSPEGTGITEAFFGQGTRLTVV.

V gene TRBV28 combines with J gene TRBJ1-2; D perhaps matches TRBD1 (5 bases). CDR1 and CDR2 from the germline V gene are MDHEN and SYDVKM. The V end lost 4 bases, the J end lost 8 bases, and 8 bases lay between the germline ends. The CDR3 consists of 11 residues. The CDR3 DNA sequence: TGTGCCAGCAGTTCAGGGCAGGGCTACACCTTC. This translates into CASSSGQGYTF.

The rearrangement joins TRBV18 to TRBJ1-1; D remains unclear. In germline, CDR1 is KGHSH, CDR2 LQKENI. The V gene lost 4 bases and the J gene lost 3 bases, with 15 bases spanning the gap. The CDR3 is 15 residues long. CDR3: CASSRVLAGDTEAFF. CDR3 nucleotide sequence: TGTGCCAGCTCACGGGTTTTAGCCGGGGACACTGAAGCTTTCTTT.

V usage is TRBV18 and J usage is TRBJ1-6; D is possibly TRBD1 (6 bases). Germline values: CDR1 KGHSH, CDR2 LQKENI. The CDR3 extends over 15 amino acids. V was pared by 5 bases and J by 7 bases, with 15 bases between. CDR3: CASSRGGGLNSPLHF. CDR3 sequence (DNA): TGTGCCAGCTCAAGGGGAGGGGGGTTAAATTCACCCCTCCACTTT.

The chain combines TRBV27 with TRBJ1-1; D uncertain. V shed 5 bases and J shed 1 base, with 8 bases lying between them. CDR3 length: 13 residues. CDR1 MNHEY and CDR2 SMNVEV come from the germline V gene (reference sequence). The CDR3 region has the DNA TGTGCCAGCAGTGACTACAAGAACACTGAAGCTTTCTTT. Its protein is CASSDYKNTEAFF.

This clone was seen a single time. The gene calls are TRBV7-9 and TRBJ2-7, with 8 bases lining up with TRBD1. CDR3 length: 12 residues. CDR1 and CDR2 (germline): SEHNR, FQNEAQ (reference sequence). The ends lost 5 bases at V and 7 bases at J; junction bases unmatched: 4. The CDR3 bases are TGTGCCAGCAGCGCGACAGGGGCGGAGCAGTACTTC. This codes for CASSATGAEQYF. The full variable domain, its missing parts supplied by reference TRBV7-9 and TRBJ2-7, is DTGVSQNPRHKITKRGQNVTFRCDPISEHNRLYWYRQTLGQGPEFLTYFQNEAQLEKSRLLSDRFSAERPKGSFSTLEIQRTEQGDSAMYLCASSATGAEQYFGPGTRLTVT.

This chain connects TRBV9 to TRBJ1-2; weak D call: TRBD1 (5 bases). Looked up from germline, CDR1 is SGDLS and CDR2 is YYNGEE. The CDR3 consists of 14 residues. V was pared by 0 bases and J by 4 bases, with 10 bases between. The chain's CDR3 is CASSVDPGGYGYTF. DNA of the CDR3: TGTGCCAGCAGCGTAGACCCCGGGGGCTATGGCTACACCTTC.

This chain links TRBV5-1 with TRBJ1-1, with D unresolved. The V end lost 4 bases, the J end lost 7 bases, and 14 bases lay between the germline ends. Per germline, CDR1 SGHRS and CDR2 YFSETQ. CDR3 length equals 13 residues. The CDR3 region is CASSIPGEIEAFF. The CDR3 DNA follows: TGCGCCAGCAGCATACCTGGAGAGATTGAAGCTTTCTTT.

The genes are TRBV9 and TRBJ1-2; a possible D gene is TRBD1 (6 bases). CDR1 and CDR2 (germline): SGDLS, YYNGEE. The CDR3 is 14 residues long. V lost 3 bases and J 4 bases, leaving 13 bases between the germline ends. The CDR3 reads CASSDQQGVYGYTF. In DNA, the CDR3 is TGTGCCAGCAGCGACCAACAGGGCGTCTATGGCTACACCTTC.

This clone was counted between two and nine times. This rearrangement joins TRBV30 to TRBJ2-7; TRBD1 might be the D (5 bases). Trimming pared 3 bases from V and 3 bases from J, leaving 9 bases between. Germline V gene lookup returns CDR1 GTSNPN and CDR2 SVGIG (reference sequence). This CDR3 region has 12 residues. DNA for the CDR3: TGTGCCTGGAGCACAGGCATCTACGAGCAGTACTTC. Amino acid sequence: CAWSTGIYEQYF.

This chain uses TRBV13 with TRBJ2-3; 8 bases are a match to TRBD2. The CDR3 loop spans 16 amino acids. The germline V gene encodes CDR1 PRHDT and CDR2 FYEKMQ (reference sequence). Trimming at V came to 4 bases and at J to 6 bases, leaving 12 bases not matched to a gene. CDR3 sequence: CASSSEAPGGADTQYF. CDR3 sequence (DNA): TGTGCCAGCAGCTCCGAGGCGCCGGGGGGGGCCGATACGCAGTATTTT. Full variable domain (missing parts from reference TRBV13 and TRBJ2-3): AAGVIQSPRHLIKEKRETATLKCYPIPRHDTVYWYQQGPGQDPQFLISFYEKMQSDKGSIPDRFSAQQFSDYHSELNMSSLELGDSALYFCASSSEAPGGADTQYFGPGTRLTVL.

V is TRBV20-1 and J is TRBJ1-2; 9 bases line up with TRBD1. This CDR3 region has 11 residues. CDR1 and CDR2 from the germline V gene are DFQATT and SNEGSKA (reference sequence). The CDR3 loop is CSGRDRAGYTF. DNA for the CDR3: TGCAGCGGACGGGACAGGGCAGGCTACACCTTC.

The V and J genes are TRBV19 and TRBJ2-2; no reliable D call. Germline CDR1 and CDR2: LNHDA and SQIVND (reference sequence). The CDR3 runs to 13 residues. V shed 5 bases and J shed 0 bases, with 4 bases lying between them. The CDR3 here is CASSPSNTGELFF. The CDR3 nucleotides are TGTGCCAGTAGTCCTTCGAACACCGGGGAGCTGTTTTTT.

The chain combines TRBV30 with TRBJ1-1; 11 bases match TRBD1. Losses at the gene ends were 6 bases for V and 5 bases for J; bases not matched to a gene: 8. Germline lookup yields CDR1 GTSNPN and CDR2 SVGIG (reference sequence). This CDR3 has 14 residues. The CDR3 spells CACSLGTGGTEAFF. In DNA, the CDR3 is TGTGCCTGCTCCCTCGGGACAGGGGGGACTGAAGCTTTCTTT.

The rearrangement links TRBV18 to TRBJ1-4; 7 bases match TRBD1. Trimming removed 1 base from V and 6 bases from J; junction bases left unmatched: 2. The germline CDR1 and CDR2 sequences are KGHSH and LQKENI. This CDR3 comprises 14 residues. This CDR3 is CASSPQGADEKLFF. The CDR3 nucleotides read TGTGCCAGCTCACCACAGGGGGCGGATGAAAAACTGTTTTTT.

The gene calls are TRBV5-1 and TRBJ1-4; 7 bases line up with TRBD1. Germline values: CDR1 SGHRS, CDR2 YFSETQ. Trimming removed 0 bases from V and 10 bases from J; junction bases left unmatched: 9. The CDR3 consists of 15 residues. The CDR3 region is CASSLGQGDGGKLFF. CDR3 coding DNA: TGCGCCAGCAGCTTGGGACAGGGAGATGGCGGAAAACTGTTTTTT.

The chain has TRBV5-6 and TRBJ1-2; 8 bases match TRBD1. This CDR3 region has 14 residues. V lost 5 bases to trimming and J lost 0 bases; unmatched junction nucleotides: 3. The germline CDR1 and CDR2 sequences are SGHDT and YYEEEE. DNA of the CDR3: TGTGCCAGCAGTATACAGGGGGCTAACTATGGCTACACCTTC. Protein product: CASSIQGANYGYTF.

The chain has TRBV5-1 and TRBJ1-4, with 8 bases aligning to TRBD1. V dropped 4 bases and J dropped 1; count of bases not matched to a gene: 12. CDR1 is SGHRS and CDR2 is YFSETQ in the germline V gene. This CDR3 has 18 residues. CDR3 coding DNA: TGCGCCAGCAGCGCCGGCCAGGGGGCAACAGGAACTAATGAAAAACTGTTTTTT. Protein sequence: CASSAGQGATGTNEKLFF. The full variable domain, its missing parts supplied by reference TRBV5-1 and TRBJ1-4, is KAGVTQTPRYLIKTRGQQVTLSCSPISGHRSVSWYQQTPGQGLQFLFEYFSETQRNKGNFPGRFSGRQFSNSRSEMNVSTLELGDSALYLCASSAGQGATGTNEKLFFGSGTQLSVL.

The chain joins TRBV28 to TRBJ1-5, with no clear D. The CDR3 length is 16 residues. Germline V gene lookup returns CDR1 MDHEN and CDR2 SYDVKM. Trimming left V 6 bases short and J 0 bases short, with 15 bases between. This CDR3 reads CASRPDPGFSNQPQHF. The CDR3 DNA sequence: TGTGCCAGCAGACCGGATCCGGGGTTTAGCAATCAGCCCCAGCATTTT. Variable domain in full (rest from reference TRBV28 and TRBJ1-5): DVKVTQSSRYLVKRTGEKVFLECVQDMDHENMFWYRQDPGLGLRLIYFSYDVKMKEKGDIPEGYSVSREKKERFSLILESASTNQTSMYLCASRPDPGFSNQPQHFGDGTRLSIL.

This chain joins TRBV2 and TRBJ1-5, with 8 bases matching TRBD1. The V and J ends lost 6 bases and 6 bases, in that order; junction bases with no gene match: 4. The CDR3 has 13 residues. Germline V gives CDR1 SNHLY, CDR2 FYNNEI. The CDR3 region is CASSGQGGQPQHF. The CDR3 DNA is TGTGCCAGCAGCGGACAGGGAGGTCAGCCCCAGCATTTT.

This chain's CDR3 is CASTPLATSTDTQYF. CDR3 DNA sequence: TGTGCCAGCACCCCACTAGCGACTAGCACAGATACGCAGTATTTT. V usage is TRBV7-2 and J usage is TRBJ2-3; 7 bases match TRBD2. The germline V gene has CDR1 SGHTA and CDR2 FQGNSA. Trimming at V came to 7 bases and at J to 0 bases, leaving 7 bases not matched to a gene. The CDR3 sequence is 15 residues long.

The CDR3 spells CASSLRQARQETQYF. The CDR3 nucleotides are TGTGCCAGCAGCCTCAGACAGGCCCGCCAAGAGACCCAGTACTTC. This chain links TRBV3-1 (or the pseudogene TRBV3-2) with TRBJ2-5; possible D gene TRBD1, 6 bases. The CDR3 has 15 residues. CDR1 is LGHDT, CDR2 YNNKEL, per germline (reference sequence). The V gene lost 4 bases and the J gene lost 1 base, with 13 bases spanning the gap.

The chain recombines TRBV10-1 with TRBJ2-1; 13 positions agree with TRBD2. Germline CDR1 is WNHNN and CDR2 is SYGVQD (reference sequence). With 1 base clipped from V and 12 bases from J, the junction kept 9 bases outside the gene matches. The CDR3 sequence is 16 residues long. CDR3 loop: CASSELGLAGDFGQFF. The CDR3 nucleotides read TGCGCCAGCAGTGAGTTAGGACTAGCGGGGGACTTCGGGCAGTTCTTC.

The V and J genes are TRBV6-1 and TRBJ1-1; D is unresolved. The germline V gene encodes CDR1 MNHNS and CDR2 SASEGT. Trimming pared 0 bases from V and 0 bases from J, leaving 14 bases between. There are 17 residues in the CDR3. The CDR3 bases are TGTGCCAGCAGTGAAGCTGTTGGCGGGAGAATGAACACTGAAGCTTTCTTT. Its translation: CASSEAVGGRMNTEAFF.

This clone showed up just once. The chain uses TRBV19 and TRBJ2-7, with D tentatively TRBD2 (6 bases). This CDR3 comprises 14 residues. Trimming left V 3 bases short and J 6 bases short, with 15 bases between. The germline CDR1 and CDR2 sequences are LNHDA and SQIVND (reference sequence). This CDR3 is CASSMEGLLSEQYF. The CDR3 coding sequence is TGTGCCAGTAGTATGGAGGGGCTGCTCTCCGAGCAGTACTTC.

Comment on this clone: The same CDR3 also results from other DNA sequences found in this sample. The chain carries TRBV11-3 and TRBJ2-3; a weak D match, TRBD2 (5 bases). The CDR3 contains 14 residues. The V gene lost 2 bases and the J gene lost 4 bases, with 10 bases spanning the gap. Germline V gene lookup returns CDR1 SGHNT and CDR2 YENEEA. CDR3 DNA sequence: TGTGCCAGCAGCTTATTTTCCGGGGCAGATACGCAGTATTTT. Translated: CASSLFSGADTQYF.

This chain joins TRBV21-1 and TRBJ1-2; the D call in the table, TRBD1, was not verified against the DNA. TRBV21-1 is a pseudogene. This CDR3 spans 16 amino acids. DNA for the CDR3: TGTGCCACCAGACCACCCCATGACAGGGCTGAGAATGGCTACACCTTC. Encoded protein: CATRPPHDRAENGYTF.

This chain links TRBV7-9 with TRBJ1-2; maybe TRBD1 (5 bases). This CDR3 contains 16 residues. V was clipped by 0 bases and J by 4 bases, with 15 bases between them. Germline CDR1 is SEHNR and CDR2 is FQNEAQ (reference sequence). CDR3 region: CASSLALGGGLYGYTF. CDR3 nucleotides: TGTGCCAGCAGCTTAGCGCTGGGGGGAGGCCTCTATGGCTACACCTTC.

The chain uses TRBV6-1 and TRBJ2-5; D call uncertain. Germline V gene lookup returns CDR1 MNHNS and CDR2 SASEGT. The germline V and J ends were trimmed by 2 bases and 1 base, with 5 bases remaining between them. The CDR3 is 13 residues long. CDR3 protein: CASSELSQETQYF. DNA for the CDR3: TGTGCCAGCAGTGAACTCAGCCAAGAGACCCAGTACTTC.